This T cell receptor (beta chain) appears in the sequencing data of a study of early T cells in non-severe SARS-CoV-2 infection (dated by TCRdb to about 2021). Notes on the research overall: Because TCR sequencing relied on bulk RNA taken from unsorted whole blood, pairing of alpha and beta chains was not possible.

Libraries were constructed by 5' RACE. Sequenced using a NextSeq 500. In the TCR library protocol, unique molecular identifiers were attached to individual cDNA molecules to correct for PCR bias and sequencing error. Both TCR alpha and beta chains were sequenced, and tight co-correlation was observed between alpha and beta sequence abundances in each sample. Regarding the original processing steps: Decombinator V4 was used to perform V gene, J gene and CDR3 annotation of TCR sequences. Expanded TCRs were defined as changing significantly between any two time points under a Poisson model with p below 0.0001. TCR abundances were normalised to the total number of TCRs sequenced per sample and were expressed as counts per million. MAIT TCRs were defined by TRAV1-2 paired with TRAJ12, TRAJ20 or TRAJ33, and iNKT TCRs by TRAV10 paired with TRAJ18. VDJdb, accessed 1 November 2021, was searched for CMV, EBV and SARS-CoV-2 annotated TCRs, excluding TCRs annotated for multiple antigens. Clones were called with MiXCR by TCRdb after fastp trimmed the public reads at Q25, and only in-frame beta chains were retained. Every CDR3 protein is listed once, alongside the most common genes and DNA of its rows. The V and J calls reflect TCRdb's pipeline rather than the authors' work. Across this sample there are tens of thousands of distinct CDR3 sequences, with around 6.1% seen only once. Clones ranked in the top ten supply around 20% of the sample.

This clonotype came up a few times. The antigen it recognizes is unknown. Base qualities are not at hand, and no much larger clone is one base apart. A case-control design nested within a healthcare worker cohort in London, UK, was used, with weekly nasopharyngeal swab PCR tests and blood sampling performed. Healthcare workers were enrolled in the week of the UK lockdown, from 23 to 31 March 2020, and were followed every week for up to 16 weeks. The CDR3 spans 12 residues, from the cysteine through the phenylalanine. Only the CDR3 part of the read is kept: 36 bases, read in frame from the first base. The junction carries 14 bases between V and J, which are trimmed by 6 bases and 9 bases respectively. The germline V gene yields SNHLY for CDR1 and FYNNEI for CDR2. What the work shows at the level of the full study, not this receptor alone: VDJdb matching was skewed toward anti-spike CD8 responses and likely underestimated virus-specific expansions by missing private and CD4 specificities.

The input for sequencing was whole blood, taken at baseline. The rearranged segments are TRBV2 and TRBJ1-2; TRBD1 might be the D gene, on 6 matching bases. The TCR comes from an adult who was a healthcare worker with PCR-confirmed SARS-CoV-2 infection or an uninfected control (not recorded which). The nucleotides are TGTGCCAGCAGGACACAGGGTTCTAGCTACACCTTC. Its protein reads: CASRTQGSSYTF.